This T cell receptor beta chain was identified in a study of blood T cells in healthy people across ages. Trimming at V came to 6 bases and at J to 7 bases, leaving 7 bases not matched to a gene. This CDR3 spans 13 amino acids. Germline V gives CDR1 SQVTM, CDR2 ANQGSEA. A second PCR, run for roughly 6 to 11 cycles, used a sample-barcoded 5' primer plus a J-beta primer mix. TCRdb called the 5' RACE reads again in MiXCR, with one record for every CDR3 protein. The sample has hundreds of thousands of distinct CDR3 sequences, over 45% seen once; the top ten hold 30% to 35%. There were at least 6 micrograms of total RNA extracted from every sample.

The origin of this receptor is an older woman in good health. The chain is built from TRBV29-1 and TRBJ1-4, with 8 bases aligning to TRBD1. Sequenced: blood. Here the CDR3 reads CSVDVGQGEKLFF. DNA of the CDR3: TGCAGCGTAGACGTTGGACAGGGTGAAAAACTGTTTTTT.